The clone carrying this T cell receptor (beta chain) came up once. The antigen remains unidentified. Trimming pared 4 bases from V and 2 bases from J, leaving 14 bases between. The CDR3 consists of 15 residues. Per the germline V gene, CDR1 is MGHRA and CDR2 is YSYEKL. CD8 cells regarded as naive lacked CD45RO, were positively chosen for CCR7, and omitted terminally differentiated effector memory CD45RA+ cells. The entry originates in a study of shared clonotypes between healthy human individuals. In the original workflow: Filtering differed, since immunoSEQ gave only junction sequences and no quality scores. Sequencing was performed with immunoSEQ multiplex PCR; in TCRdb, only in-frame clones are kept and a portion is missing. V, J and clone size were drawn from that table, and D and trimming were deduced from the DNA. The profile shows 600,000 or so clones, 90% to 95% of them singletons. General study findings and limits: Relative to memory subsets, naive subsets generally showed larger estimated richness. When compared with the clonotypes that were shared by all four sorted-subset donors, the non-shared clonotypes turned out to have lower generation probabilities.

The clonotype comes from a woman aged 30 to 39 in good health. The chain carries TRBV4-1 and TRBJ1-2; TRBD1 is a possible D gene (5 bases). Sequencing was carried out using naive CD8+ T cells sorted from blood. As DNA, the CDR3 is TGCGCCAGCAGCCCTCGAACAGGCAGGAACTATGGCTACACCTTC. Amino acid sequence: CASSPRTGRNYGYTF.